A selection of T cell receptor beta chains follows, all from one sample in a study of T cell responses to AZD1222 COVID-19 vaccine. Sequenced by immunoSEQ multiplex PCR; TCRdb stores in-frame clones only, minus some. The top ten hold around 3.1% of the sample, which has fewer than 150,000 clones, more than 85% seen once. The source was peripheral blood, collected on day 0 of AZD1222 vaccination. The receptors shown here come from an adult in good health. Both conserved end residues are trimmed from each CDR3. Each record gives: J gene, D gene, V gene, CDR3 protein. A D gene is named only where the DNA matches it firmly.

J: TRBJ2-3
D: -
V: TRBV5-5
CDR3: ASTLGWAGQDTQY

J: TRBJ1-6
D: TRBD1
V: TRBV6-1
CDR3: ASSVQPGQGSSYNSPLH

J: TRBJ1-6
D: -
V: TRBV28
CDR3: ASSLMGALH

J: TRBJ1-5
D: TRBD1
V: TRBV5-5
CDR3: ASSLAHRGFQPQH

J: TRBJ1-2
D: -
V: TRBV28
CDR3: ASSLAGGGGYT

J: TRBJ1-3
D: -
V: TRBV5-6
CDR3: ASSLLITSGNTIY

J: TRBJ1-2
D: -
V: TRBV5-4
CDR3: ASSSRAGNYGYT

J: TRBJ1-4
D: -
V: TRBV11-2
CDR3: ASSLVREEKLF

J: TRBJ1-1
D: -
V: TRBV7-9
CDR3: ASSLEGGTEAF

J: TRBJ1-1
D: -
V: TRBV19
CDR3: ASSAGSSPLHTEAF

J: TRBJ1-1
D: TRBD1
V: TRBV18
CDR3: ASSTQGAGDTEAF

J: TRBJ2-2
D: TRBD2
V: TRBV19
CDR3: ASSMTSGANTGELF

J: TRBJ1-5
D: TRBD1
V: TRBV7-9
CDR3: ASSLATGYSNQPQH

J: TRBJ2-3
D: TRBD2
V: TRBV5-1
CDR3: ASRAGLAGGNTQY

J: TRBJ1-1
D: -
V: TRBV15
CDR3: ATTLGGNTEAF

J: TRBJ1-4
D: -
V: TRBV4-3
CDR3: ASSQDLRSGDMGDEKLF

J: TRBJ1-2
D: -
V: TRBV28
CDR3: ASSLPRRDYGYT

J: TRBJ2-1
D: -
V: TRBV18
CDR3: ASSPPLEGEQF

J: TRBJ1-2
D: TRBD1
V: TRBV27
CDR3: ASRGQGRYGYT

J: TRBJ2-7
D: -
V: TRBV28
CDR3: ASSRSEQY

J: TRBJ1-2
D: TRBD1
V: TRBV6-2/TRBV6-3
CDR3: ASSSHPPPGQGNYGYT

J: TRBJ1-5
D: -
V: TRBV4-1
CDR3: ASSQTENQPQH

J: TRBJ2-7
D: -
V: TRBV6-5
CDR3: ASTKGLETYEQY

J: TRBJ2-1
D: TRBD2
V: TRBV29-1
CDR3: SGGTSAPGNEQF

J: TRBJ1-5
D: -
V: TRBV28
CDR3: ASSSPRNNQPQH

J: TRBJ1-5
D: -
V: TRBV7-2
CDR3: ASSSEGIINQPQH

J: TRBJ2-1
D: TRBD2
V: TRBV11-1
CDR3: ASSTGLRYNEQF

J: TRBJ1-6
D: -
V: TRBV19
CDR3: ASRTAPVPREPLH

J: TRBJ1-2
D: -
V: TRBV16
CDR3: ASSRRGTNYGYT

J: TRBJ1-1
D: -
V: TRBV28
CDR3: ASEVNTEAF

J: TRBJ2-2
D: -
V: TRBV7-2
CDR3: ASSLVSGELF

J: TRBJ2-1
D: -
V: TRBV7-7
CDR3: ASSLGTSFEQF

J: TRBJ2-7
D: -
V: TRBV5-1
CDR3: ASSSRGPAQPLYEQY

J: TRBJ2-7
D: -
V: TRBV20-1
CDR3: NATTSYEQY

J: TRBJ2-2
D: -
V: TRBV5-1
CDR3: ASSSRVGPGELF

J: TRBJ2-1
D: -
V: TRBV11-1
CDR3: ASSRGQGGEQF

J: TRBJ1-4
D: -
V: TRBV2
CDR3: ASRGSLNEKLF

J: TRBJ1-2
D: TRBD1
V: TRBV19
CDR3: ASSIIGGPGYT

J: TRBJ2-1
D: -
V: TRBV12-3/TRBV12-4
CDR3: ASSLAGNEQF

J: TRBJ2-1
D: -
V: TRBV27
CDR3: ASSLNLNSYNEQF

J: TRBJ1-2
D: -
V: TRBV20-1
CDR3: SARDSYGYT

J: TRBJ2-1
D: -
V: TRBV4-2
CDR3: ASSQDNREYDEQF

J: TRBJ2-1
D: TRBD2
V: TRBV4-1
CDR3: ASSQALWTSGRALNNEQF

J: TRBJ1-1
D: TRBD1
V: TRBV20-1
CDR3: SASDIGDRRNTEAF

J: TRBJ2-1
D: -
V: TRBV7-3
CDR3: ASSLLAEGYNEQF